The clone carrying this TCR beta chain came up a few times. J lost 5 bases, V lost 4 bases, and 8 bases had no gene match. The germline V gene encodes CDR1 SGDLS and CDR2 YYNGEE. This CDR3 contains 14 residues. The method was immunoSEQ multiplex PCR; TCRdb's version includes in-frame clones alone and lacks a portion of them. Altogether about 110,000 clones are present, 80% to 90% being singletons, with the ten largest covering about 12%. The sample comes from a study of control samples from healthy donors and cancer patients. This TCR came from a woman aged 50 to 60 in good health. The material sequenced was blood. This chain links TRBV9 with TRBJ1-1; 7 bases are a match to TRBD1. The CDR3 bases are TGTGCCAGCAGCTTTACAGGGGAGAGTACTGAAGCTTTCTTT. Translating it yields CASSFTGESTEAFF.